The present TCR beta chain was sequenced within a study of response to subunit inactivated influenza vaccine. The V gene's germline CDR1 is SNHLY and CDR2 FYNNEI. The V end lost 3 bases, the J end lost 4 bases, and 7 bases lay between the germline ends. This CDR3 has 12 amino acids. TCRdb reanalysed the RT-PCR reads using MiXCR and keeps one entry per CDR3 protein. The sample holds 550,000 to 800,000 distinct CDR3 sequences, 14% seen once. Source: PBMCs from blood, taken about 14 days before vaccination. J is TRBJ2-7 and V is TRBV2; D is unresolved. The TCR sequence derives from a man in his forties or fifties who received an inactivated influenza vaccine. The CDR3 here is CASSELKYEQYF. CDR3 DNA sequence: TGTGCCAGCAGTGAGCTAAAATACGAGCAGTACTTC.